Below, 19 T cell receptor beta chains from the same sample are listed, as sequenced in a study of T-cell reconstitution after alpha-beta-depleted transplantation in children. The TCRbeta library incorporated unique molecular identifiers. TCRdb itself ran the PCR reads through MiXCR, one entry per CDR3 protein. The sample consists of about 540,000 distinct CDR3 sequences, approximately 20% of them appearing once. The material sequenced was PBMCs from the stem cell graft donor, taken from the stem cell graft. These receptors came from a human donor who donated a stem cell graft to a child with acute lymphoblastic leukemia.

This clonotype was counted many times. The J gene is TRBJ1-4, the V gene TRBV5-4, with D hard to call. The germline gives CDR1 SGHNT, CDR2 YYREEE (reference sequence). The CDR3 consists of 13 residues. The V and J ends lost 1 base and 6 bases respectively, with 7 bases between them. The CDR3: CASSLKSDEKLFF. Written as DNA, the CDR3 is TGTGCCAGCAGCTTGAAATCGGATGAAAAACTGTTTTTT.

This clonotype was counted only a few times. The CDR3 spells CASSDRNEQFF. CDR3 coding DNA: TGTGCCAGCAGTGACAGGAATGAGCAGTTCTTC. V usage is TRBV25-1 and J usage is TRBJ2-1; unclear D gene. This CDR3 region has 11 residues. Germline V CDR1 and CDR2: MGHDK, SYGVNS. V was cut by 3 bases and J by 7 bases, with 4 bases left in between.

A few counts support this clonotype. The chain links TRBV5-1 to TRBJ2-3, with 7 bases lining up with TRBD1. CDR1 is SGHRS and CDR2 is YFSETQ in the germline V gene. The CDR3 is made up of 14 amino acids. J was trimmed by 5 bases and V by 4 bases; bases with no gene match: 7. CDR3 amino acids: CASSLGQILDTQYF. The CDR3, as DNA: TGCGCCAGCAGCCTGGGACAGATTTTAGATACGCAGTATTTT.

This clonotype has more than one count but fewer than ten. The V gene is TRBV20-1, the J gene TRBJ1-5; possibly TRBD1 for D (5 bases). V dropped 5 bases and J dropped 2 bases, with 7 bases sitting between them. The CDR3 totals 12 residues. Germline values: CDR1 DFQATT, CDR2 SNEGSKA (reference sequence). CDR3 loop: CSAVQGNQPQHF. The CDR3 region has the DNA TGCAGTGCTGTACAGGGCAATCAGCCCCAGCATTTT.

This clonotype was seen ten or more times. The J gene is TRBJ2-3, the V gene TRBV20-1; 12 bases match TRBD2. This CDR3 is 15 amino acids long. Germline CDR1 is DFQATT and CDR2 is SNEGSKA (reference sequence). V trimming: 5 bases; J trimming: 6 bases; junction bases outside the gene matches: 9. CDR3 nucleotides: TGCAGTGCTTACCTAGCGGGAGGGTCCAAGGATACGCAGTATTTT. It specifies CSAYLAGGSKDTQYF.

This sequence joins TRBV20-1 and TRBJ1-5; 8 positions agree with TRBD1. Germline lookup yields CDR1 DFQATT and CDR2 SNEGSKA (reference sequence). CDR3 size: 17 residues. The V and J ends lost 1 base and 1 base, in that order; junction bases with no gene match: 9. The CDR3 here is CSARAPGGGMSNQPQHF. The CDR3, as DNA: TGCAGTGCTAGAGCTCCAGGGGGCGGCATGAGCAATCAGCCCCAGCATTTT.

This clonotype was observed a handful of times. The CDR3 nucleotides are TGTGCCAGCAGCCCCCAGGGCCCCGGGGAGCTGTTTTTT. Protein: CASSPQGPGELFF. The rearrangement links TRBV7-3 to TRBJ2-2; maybe TRBD1 (5 bases). V lost 5 bases and J 6 bases, leaving 10 bases between the germline ends. Germline V lookup: CDR1 SGHTA, CDR2 FQGTGA. CDR3 size: 13 residues.

This clonotype showed up just a few times. This rearrangement joins TRBV5-1 to TRBJ1-1; D remains ambiguous. The CDR3 covers 15 residues. Trimming left V 0 bases short and J 4 bases short, with 13 bases between. CDR1 and CDR2 from the germline V gene are SGHRS and YFSETQ. The chain's CDR3 is CASSLAPGGSTEAFF. CDR3 in DNA: TGCGCCAGCAGCTTGGCCCCCGGAGGAAGCACTGAAGCTTTCTTT.

The rearrangement uses TRBV5-1 and TRBJ1-2; 8 positions agree with TRBD1. The ends lost 1 base at V and 6 bases at J; junction bases unmatched: 5. CDR1 and CDR2 from the germline V gene are SGHRS and YFSETQ. The CDR3 is 14 amino acids. The CDR3 here is CASSLYDRGDGYTF. CDR3 nucleotides: TGCGCCAGCAGCTTGTACGACAGGGGCGATGGCTACACCTTC.

In this sample, this clonotype turned up a few times. The chain combines TRBV5-1 with TRBJ2-7; D may be TRBD2 (6 bases). The CDR3 loop spans 13 amino acids. The germline V gene has CDR1 SGHRS and CDR2 YFSETQ. Trimming pared 0 bases from V and 5 bases from J, leaving 9 bases between. Written as DNA, the CDR3 is TGCGCCAGCAGCTTGGGCGGGGTGGACGAGCAGTACTTC. This codes for CASSLGGVDEQYF.

This clonotype was detected ten times or more. CDR3 sequence (DNA): TGTGCCAGCAGTTCGACAGCTAACACTGAAGCTTTCTTT. This translates into CASSSTANTEAFF. This chain uses TRBV6-4 with TRBJ1-1; D may be TRBD1 (5 bases). The CDR3 spans 13 residues. The V gene's germline CDR1 is MRHNA and CDR2 SNTAGT. Deletions cut 5 bases from V and 2 bases from J, with 9 bases between.

The gene calls are TRBV4-1 and TRBJ2-7; no definite D call. Germline V gives CDR1 MGHRA, CDR2 YSYEKL. V was trimmed by 1 base and J by 0 bases, leaving 13 bases between them. The CDR3 length is 16 residues. CDR3 protein: CASSQASAYSSYEQYF. In DNA form, the CDR3 reads TGCGCCAGCAGCCAAGCTTCGGCCTACAGCTCCTACGAGCAGTACTTC.

This clonotype occurred a few times. This rearrangement joins TRBV5-1 to TRBJ2-1; D possibly corresponds to TRBD2 (6 bases). This CDR3 spans 16 amino acids. The germline V gene encodes CDR1 SGHRS and CDR2 YFSETQ. V was pared by 4 bases and J by 5 bases, with 19 bases between. The CDR3 loop is CASSPLRGGVHNEQFF. The CDR3 DNA reads as TGCGCCAGCAGCCCCTTGCGGGGAGGTGTTCACAATGAGCAGTTCTTC.

Only a few counts were recorded for this clonotype. The rearrangement uses TRBV7-2 and TRBJ1-1; no definite D call. The germline V gene encodes CDR1 SGHTA and CDR2 FQGNSA. The length of the CDR3 is 15 residues. Trimming removed 5 bases from V and 1 base from J, with 14 bases in between. The CDR3 loop is CASSLGRVRNTEAFF. The CDR3 DNA reads TGTGCCAGCAGCCTCGGACGGGTTAGGAACACTGAAGCTTTCTTT.

This chain's CDR3 is CSVVRGRFYEQYF. The CDR3 DNA follows: TGCAGCGTTGTCAGGGGGCGATTCTACGAGCAGTACTTC. The chain links TRBV29-1 to TRBJ2-7; 8 bases fit TRBD1. Germline assignment: CDR1 SQVTM and CDR2 ANQGSEA. There are 13 residues in the CDR3. The V gene end was trimmed by 4 bases and the J gene end by 3 bases; junction bases not matched to a gene: 5.

The J gene is TRBJ1-1, the V gene TRBV5-1, with D possibly being TRBD1 (6 bases). The CDR3 runs 16 residues. Germline CDR1 and CDR2: SGHRS and YFSETQ. The V and J ends lost 4 bases and 0 bases respectively, with 16 bases between them. The DNA for the CDR3 is TGCGCCAGCAGCCTAGACGGGGGGCGCATGAACACTGAAGCTTTCTTT. This gives the protein CASSLDGGRMNTEAFF.

The chain links TRBV5-1 to TRBJ2-3; no clear D. The CDR3 is 15 amino acids. The V end was cut by 5 bases, the J end by 4 bases, with 17 bases between. Germline V gene sequence: CDR1 SGHRS, CDR2 YFSETQ. This chain's CDR3 is CASRLTFGPSDTQYF. CDR3 coding DNA: TGCGCCAGCAGGCTGACGTTTGGGCCCTCAGATACGCAGTATTTT.

This clonotype was observed a few times. The CDR3 region is CASSPGANTGELFF. CDR3 bases: TGTGCCAGCAGCCCAGGGGCGAACACCGGGGAGCTGTTTTTT. The chain joins TRBV27 to TRBJ2-2, with D maybe TRBD1 (6 bases). Trimming stripped 6 bases from V and 0 bases from J, with 8 bases between. This CDR3 comprises 14 residues. Germline lookup yields CDR1 MNHEY and CDR2 SMNVEV (reference sequence).

The genes are TRBV5-1 and TRBJ2-1; D is possibly TRBD1 (5 bases). The germline V gene has CDR1 SGHRS and CDR2 YFSETQ. Trimming took off 3 bases at V and 4 bases at J, with 14 bases between the two ends. The CDR3 runs to 15 residues. The CDR3 DNA is TGCGCCAGCAGCTCCCGACAGTACTCTTACAATGAGCAGTTCTTC. This translates into CASSSRQYSYNEQFF.